The sequence of this T cell receptor (beta chain) was determined in a study of OX40 agonist ivuxolimab in advanced cancers. This CDR3 comprises 15 residues. V was clipped by 5 bases and J by 4 bases; unmatched bases: 7. Germline CDR1 is SGHTA and CDR2 is FQGTGA. Baseline, cycle 4 day 1, and cycle 7 day 1 were the blood sampling points. Note on this clone: Its antigen remains unidentified.

This table comes from immunoSEQ multiplex PCR, and its TCRdb copy is limited to in-frame clones, with some not included. The sample contains about 84,000 clones, 90% to 95% of which appear only once. Whole-study findings and limits: Certain nonresponding patients likewise had low normalized T-cell clonal expansion. Relatively little clonal expansion, among the lowest observed, appeared in partial responders at 0.1-3.0 mg/kg. Relative to CD4+, CD8+ T cells held more expanded clones on average.

The gene calls are TRBV7-3 and TRBJ2-3; 9 bases are shared with TRBD1. The TCR originated in an adult with an advanced solid tumor such as melanoma, head and neck, liver or kidney cancer. Sequenced here: CD4+ or CD8+ T cells sorted from blood, sampled in a trial of the OX40 agonist ivuxolimab. The CDR3 coding sequence is TGTGCCAGCAGCGCGACAGGGGGATCCGCAGATACGCAGTATTTT. It specifies CASSATGGSADTQYF.